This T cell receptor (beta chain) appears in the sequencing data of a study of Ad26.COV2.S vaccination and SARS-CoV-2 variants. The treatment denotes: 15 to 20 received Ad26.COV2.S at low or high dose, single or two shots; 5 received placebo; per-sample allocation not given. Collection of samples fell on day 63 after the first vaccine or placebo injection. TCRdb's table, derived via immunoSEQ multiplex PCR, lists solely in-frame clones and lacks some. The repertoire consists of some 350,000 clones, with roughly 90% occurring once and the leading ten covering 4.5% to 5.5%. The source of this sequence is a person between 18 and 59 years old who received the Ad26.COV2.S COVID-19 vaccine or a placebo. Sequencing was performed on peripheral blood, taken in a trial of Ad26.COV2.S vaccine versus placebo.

This CDR3 reads CASSSTLGVYNSPLHF. CDR3 DNA: TGTGCCAGCAGTTCGACCTTGGGGGTCTATAATTCACCCCTCCACTTT. The chain recombines TRBV27 with TRBJ1-6, with D possibly being TRBD1 (5 bases). Trimming removed 4 bases at V and 3 bases at J, with 13 bases between. CDR1 MNHEY and CDR2 SMNVEV come from the germline V gene (reference sequence). CDR3 size: 16 residues.